The 16 T cell receptor beta chains in this list originate from one sample, sequenced in a study of T cells in Graves' hyperthyroidism and ophthalmopathy. RNA transcripts served as the template for amplifying TCR beta CDR3 regions. Initially, a first-round RT-PCR of the TCR CDR3 employed the HTBI primer set. One entry per CDR3 protein, called by TCRdb with MiXCR from the multiplex PCR reads. The data hold about 530,000 distinct CDR3 sequences, with roughly 17% observed a single time. Source material: blood. These receptor sequences come from a woman aged 18 to 35 with Graves' ophthalmopathy.

This clonotype was counted many times. The chain is built from TRBV9 and TRBJ2-3, with a weak D call TRBD2 (5 bases). Between the trimmed V and J ends, which lost 0 bases and 2 bases, there was a span of 10 bases. The CDR3 runs 15 residues. Germline V gives CDR1 SGDLS, CDR2 YYNGEE. This chain's CDR3 is CASSVGSGYTDTQYF. The CDR3 region has the DNA TGTGCCAGCAGCGTAGGCAGCGGATACACAGATACGCAGTATTTT. Full variable domain (outside the CDR3, taken from reference TRBV9 and TRBJ2-3): DSGVTQTPKHLITATGQRVTLRCSPRSGDLSVYWYQQSLDQGLQFLIQYYNGEERAKGNILERFSAQQFPDLHSELNLSSLELGDSALYFCASSVGSGYTDTQYFGPGTRLTVL.

This clonotype was seen at least ten times. The rearrangement uses TRBV12-3 or TRBV12-4 and TRBJ1-4; D is ambiguous. The CDR3 has 17 residues. V dropped 3 bases and J dropped 0 bases, with 14 bases sitting between them. The CDR3 region has the DNA TGTGCCAGCAGTTTCCGAACGGGAGATGCAACTAATGAAAAACTGTTTTTT. Amino acids: CASSFRTGDATNEKLFF.

The table lists this clonotype with a few counts. This chain joins TRBV7-9 and TRBJ2-1, with 16 bases lining up with TRBD2. In germline, CDR1 is SEHNR, CDR2 FQNEAQ (reference sequence). After removal of 4 bases from V and 8 bases from J, the junction contained 2 bases not matched to a gene. The length of the CDR3 is 15 residues. The CDR3 is CASSYGTSGRDEQFF. The CDR3 bases are TGTGCCAGCAGCTACGGGACTAGCGGGAGGGATGAGCAGTTCTTC.

This clonotype was counted at least ten times. The chain recombines TRBV28 with TRBJ2-7; TRBD1 is a possible D gene (5 bases). Germline V lookup: CDR1 MDHEN, CDR2 SYDVKM. Trimming cost V 4 bases and J 2 bases, with 18 bases left between them. This CDR3 comprises 16 residues. CDR3 amino acids: CASSSYRRASTYEQYF. The CDR3 region has the DNA TGTGCCAGCAGTTCGTACCGCAGGGCCTCAACCTACGAGCAGTACTTC.

This clonotype has ten or more counts. The chain joins TRBV10-1 to TRBJ1-1; no reliable D call. Germline V CDR1 and CDR2: WNHNN, SYGVQD (reference sequence). CDR3 length: 14 amino acids. V shed 3 bases and J shed 4 bases, with 12 bases lying between them. CDR3 in amino acids: CASSEIRSGTEAFF. CDR3 bases: TGCGCCAGCAGTGAAATCAGGTCGGGCACTGAAGCTTTCTTT.

The table lists this clonotype with a few counts. The chain employs TRBV28 and TRBJ2-7, with D tentatively TRBD1 (5 bases). The CDR3 spans 12 residues. The ends were cut back, 6 bases at V and 4 bases at J, with 10 bases in the middle. CDR1 and CDR2 from the germline V gene are MDHEN and SYDVKM. CDR3 sequence reads: CASRGLTYEQYF. For the CDR3, the DNA is TGTGCCAGCAGGGGGCTAACGTACGAGCAGTACTTC.

This clonotype was observed many times. CDR3 coding DNA: TGTGCCAGCAGTTTTGGGACAGGGGCCCTTGGCTACACCTTC. Amino acid sequence: CASSFGTGALGYTF. The chain has TRBV28 and TRBJ1-2, with 10 bases fitting TRBD1. The V segment lost 3 bases and the J segment 7 bases; nucleotides outside the gene matches: 5. This CDR3 has 14 amino acids. CDR1 and CDR2 (germline): MDHEN, SYDVKM.

In its sample, this clonotype was seen many times. The chain combines TRBV15 with TRBJ2-3; D is uncertain. The V end lost 3 bases, the J end lost 2 bases, and 9 bases lay between the germline ends. There are 14 residues in the CDR3. Germline lookup yields CDR1 LNHNV and CDR2 YYDKDF (reference sequence). The CDR3: CATSSGWATDTQYF. CDR3 DNA sequence: TGTGCCACCAGCAGCGGTTGGGCCACAGATACGCAGTATTTT.

V usage is TRBV4-1 and J usage is TRBJ1-2; TRBD1 might be the D (5 bases). The germline CDR1 and CDR2 sequences are MGHRA and YSYEKL. The CDR3 runs 16 residues. The V gene lost 1 base and the J gene lost 1 base, with 13 bases spanning the gap. This CDR3 reads CASSQGQGDFNYGYTF. CDR3 DNA: TGCGCCAGCAGCCAAGGACAAGGGGATTTTAACTATGGCTACACCTTC.

The table lists this clonotype with many counts. The chain links TRBV3-1 to TRBJ1-1; no clear D gene. Per the germline V gene, CDR1 is LGHDT and CDR2 is YNNKEL (reference sequence). Trimming pared 1 base from V and 5 bases from J, leaving 5 bases between. The CDR3 has 12 residues. The CDR3 nucleotides read TGTGCCAGCAGCCAAGGGGCTACTGAAGCTTTCTTT. The encoded protein is CASSQGATEAFF.

This sequence joins TRBV4-1 and TRBJ1-5; the D gene is possibly TRBD1 (6 bases). The CDR3 loop spans 14 amino acids. Germline-derived CDR1 and CDR2 are MGHRA and YSYEKL. With 0 bases removed from V and 6 bases from J, the gap between germline ends came to 9 bases. Here the CDR3 reads CASSQEGGGQPQHF. CDR3 nucleotide sequence: TGCGCCAGCAGCCAAGAAGGGGGAGGTCAGCCCCAGCATTTT.

This clonotype showed up many times. The chain joins TRBV30 to TRBJ1-2; D might be TRBD1 (5 bases). The germline V gene encodes CDR1 GTSNPN and CDR2 SVGIG (reference sequence). Between the trimmed V and J ends, which lost 4 bases and 0 bases, there was a span of 12 bases. The CDR3 sequence is 14 residues long. CDR3 DNA: TGTGCCTGGATCCGGGACCCAGCTAACTATGGCTACACCTTC. Protein product: CAWIRDPANYGYTF.

This clonotype was counted only a few times. The V call is TRBV15, the J call TRBJ2-5; D possibly corresponds to TRBD1 (5 bases). This CDR3 spans 14 amino acids. CDR1 and CDR2 from the germline V gene are LNHNV and YYDKDF (reference sequence). V dropped 0 bases and J dropped 5 bases, with 10 bases sitting between them. The CDR3 protein is CATSRDQGSETQYF. In nucleotides, the CDR3 is TGTGCCACCAGCAGAGATCAGGGTTCCGAGACCCAGTACTTC.

This clonotype was counted many times. V is TRBV11-2 and J is TRBJ2-2; D gene ambiguous. Germline CDR1 SGHAT, CDR2 FQNNGV. Trimming pared 3 bases from V and 3 bases from J, leaving 5 bases between. This CDR3 contains 13 residues. Here the CDR3 DNA reads TGTGCCAGCAGCTTTGAGTACACCGGGGAGCTGTTTTTT. Its translation is CASSFEYTGELFF.

This clonotype was recorded at least ten times. The gene calls are TRBV6-2 or TRBV6-3 and TRBJ2-1; 11 bases align to TRBD2. V shed 5 bases and J 5 bases; nucleotides not matched to a gene: 11. CDR3 length equals 17 residues. Germline CDR1 MNHEY, CDR2 SVGEGT. The CDR3 bases are TGTGCCAGCAGTCCTCACCCGACTAGCGGGAACCACAATGAGCAGTTCTTC. Amino acid sequence: CASSPHPTSGNHNEQFF.

Only a few counts were recorded for this clonotype. The chain uses TRBV3-1 and TRBJ2-1, with D uncertain. Germline V lookup: CDR1 LGHDT, CDR2 YNNKEL (reference sequence). The CDR3 sequence is 11 residues long. Trimming removed 7 bases at V and 15 bases at J, with 16 bases between. The CDR3 sequence: CASTSAGSTFF. CDR3 nucleotide sequence: TGTGCCAGCACCTCGGCCGGCAGCACGTTCTTC.